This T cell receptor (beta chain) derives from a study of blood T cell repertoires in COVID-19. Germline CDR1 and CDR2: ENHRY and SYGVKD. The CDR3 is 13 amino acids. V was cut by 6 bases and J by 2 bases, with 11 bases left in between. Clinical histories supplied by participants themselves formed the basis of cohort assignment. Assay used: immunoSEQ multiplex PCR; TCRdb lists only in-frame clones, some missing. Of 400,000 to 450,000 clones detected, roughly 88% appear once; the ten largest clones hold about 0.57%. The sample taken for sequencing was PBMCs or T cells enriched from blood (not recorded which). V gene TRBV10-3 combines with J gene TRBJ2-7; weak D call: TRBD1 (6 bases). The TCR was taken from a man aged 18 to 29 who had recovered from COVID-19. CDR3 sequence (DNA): TGTGCCATCAGACAGGGATTGACCTACGAGCAGTACTTC. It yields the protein CAIRQGLTYEQYF.